The 6 T cell receptor beta chains reported below all come from one sample, sequenced in a study of T-cell reconstitution after alpha-beta-depleted transplantation in children. Unique molecular identifiers featured in how the TCRbeta library was prepared. TCRdb re-called the PCR reads through MiXCR, storing one row per CDR3 protein. This sample has 300,000 to 400,000 distinct CDR3 sequences, with 15% to 20% found just once. Specimen: PBMCs, mostly from graft donor cells, collected 360 days after TCRalphabeta/CD19-depleted stem cell transplant. Every receptor here comes from a male patient aged 2-15 years who had a stem cell transplant for acute lymphoblastic leukemia, so the T cells may come from the graft donor.

This clonotype has a handful of counts. This rearrangement joins TRBV10-3 to TRBJ1-3; D is perhaps TRBD1 (5 bases). This CDR3 has 14 residues. Germline assignment: CDR1 ENHRY and CDR2 SYGVKD. The V end lost 3 bases, the J end lost 4 bases, and 10 bases lay between the germline ends. CDR3 nucleotides: TGTGCCATCAGTGAATCCGGGACGGGAAACACCATATATTTT. As protein: CAISESGTGNTIYF.

The chain combines TRBV29-1 with TRBJ1-3; D is perhaps TRBD1 (5 bases). Germline V gene lookup returns CDR1 SQVTM and CDR2 ANQGSEA. V was shortened by 4 bases and J by 0 bases, with 10 bases between the two germline ends. CDR3 size: 14 residues. The chain's CDR3 is CSVAGRNSGNTIYF. The CDR3 DNA follows: TGCAGCGTTGCGGGGCGGAACTCTGGAAACACCATATATTTT.

The chain has TRBV5-1 and TRBJ1-4; D might be TRBD1 (6 bases). V was trimmed by 4 bases and J by 10 bases, leaving 20 bases between them. Per germline, CDR1 SGHRS and CDR2 YFSETQ. The CDR3 extends over 15 amino acids. The CDR3 sequence: CASSDPDRSAVKLFF. For the CDR3, the DNA is TGCGCCAGCAGCGACCCCGACAGGTCGGCTGTAAAACTGTTTTTT.

This clonotype was observed a few times. The chain uses TRBV6-1 and TRBJ2-7; TRBD1 matches 9 bases. With 6 bases clipped from V and 4 bases from J, the junction kept 7 bases outside the gene matches. Germline CDR1 MNHNS, CDR2 SASEGT. The CDR3 extends over 14 amino acids. The CDR3 bases are TGTGCCAGCAGGAGGACAGGGGAACGATACGAGCAGTACTTC. The encoded protein is CASRRTGERYEQYF.

This clonotype was observed at least ten times. The chain recombines TRBV18 with TRBJ2-1, with 9 bases matching TRBD1. Per the germline V gene, CDR1 is KGHSH and CDR2 is LQKENI. This CDR3 spans 15 amino acids. The V segment lost 6 bases and the J segment 3 bases; nucleotides outside the gene matches: 6. The CDR3 loop is CASSLGTGNYNEQFF. CDR3 sequence (DNA): TGTGCCAGCTCCCTCGGGACAGGGAACTACAATGAGCAGTTCTTC.

This clonotype was counted only a few times. V usage is TRBV28 and J usage is TRBJ2-7; D gene uncertain. Germline-derived CDR1 and CDR2 are MDHEN and SYDVKM. This CDR3 comprises 11 residues. V lost 3 bases and J lost 9, with 9 bases in between. CDR3 DNA sequence: TGTGCCAGCAGTTTCGGGCCCAGGCAGTACTTC. Amino acid sequence: CASSFGPRQYF.